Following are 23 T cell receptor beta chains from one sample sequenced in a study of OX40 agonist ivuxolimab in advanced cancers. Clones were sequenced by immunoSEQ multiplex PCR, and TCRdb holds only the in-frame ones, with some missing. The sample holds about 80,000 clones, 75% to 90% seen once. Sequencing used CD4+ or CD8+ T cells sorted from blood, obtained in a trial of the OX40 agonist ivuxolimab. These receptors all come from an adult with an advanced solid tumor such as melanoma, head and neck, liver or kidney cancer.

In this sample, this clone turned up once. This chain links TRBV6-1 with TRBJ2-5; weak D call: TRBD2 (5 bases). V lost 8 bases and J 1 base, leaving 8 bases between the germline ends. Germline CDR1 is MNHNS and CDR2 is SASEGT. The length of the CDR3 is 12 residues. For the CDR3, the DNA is TGTGCCAGCGGACTCTTCCAAGAGACCCAGTACTTC. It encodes CASGLFQETQYF.

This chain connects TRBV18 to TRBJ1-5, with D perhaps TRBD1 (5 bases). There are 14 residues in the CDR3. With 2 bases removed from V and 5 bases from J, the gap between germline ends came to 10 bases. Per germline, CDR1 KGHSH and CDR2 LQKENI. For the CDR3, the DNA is TGTGCCAGCTCACCAAAAGGGGACGATCAGCCCCAGCATTTT. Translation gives CASSPKGDDQPQHF.

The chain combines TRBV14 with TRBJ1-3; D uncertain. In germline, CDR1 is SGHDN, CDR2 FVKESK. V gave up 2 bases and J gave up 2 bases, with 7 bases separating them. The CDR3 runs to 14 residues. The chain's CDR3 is CASSQPHPGNTIYF. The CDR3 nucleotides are TGTGCCAGCAGCCAACCTCACCCTGGAAACACCATATATTTT.

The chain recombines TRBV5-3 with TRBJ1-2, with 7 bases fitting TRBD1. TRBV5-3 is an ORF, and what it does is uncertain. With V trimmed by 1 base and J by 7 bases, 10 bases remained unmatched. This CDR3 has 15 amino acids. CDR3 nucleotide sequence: TGTGCCAGAAGCTTGATTAGGGGGCTTTACGGTGGCTACACCTTC. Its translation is CARSLIRGLYGGYTF.

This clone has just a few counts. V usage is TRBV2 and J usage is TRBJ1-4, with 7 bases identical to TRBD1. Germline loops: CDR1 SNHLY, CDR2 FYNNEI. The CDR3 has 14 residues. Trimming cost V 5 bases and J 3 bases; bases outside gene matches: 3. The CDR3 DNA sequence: TGTGCCAGCAGTACAGGGGTAGCTAATGAAAAACTGTTTTTT. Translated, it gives CASSTGVANEKLFF.

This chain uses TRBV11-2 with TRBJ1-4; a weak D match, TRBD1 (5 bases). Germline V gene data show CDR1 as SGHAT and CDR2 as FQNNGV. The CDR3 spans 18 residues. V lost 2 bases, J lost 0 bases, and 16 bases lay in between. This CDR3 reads CASSLSFDRSATNEKLFF. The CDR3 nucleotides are TGTGCCAGCAGCTTATCGTTCGACAGATCTGCAACTAATGAAAAACTGTTTTTT.

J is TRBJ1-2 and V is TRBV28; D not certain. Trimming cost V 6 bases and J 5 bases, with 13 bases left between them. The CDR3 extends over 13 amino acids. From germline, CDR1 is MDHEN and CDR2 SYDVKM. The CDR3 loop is CASRVGSPYGYTF. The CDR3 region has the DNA TGTGCCAGCAGAGTCGGGTCCCCATATGGCTACACCTTC.

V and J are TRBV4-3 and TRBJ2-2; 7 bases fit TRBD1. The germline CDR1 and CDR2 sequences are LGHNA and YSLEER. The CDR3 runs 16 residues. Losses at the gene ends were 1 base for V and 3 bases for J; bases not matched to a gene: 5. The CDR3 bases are TGCGCCAGCAGCCAAGGACAGGGTTTGCACACCGGGGAGCTGTTTTTT. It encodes CASSQGQGLHTGELFF.

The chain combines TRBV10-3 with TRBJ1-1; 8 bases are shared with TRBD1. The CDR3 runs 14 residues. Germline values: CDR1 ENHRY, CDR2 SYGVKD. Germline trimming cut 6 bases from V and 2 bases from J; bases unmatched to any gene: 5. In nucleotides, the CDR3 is TGTGCCATCAGCATGACAGGGGAAAACACTGAAGCTTTCTTT. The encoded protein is CAISMTGENTEAFF.

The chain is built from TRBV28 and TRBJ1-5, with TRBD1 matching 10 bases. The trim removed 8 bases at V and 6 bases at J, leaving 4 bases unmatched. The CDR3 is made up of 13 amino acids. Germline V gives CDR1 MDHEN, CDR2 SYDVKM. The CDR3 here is CASFGTGVQPQHF. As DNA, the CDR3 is TGTGCCAGCTTCGGGACAGGGGTTCAGCCCCAGCATTTT.

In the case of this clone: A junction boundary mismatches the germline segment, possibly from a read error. The CDR3 sequence: CASSTGGTVKMKRVF. In DNA form, the CDR3 reads TGTGCCAGCAGCACTGGCGGGACGGTTAAAATGAAAAGGGTTTTT. The chain recombines TRBV5-6 with TRBJ1-4, with a possible D match to TRBD1 (5 bases). Germline CDR1 and CDR2: SGHDT and YYEEEE. The CDR3 runs 15 residues.

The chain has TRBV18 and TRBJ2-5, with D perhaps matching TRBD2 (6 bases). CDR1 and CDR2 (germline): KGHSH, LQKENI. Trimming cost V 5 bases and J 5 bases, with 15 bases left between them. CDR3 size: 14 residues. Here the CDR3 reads CASSAGGTRETQYF. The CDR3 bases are TGTGCCAGCTCAGCCGGGGGTACTCGGGAGACCCAGTACTTC.

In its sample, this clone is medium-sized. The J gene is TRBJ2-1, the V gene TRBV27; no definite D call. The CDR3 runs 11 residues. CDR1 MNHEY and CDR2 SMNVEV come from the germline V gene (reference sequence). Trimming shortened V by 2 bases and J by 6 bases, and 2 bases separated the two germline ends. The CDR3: CASSLSNEQFF. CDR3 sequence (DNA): TGTGCCAGCAGTTTAAGCAATGAGCAGTTCTTC.

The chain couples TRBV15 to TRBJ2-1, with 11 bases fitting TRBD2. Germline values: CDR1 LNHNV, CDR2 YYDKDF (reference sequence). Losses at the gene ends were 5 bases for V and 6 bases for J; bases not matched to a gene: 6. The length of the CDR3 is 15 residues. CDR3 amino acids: CATSPGLAALNEQFF. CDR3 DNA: TGTGCCACCAGCCCGGGACTAGCGGCCCTCAATGAGCAGTTCTTC. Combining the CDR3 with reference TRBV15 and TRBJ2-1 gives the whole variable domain DAMVIQNPRYQVTQFGKPVTLSCSQTLNHNVMYWYQQKSSQAPKLLFHYYDKDFNNEADTPDNFQSRRPNTSFCFLDIRSPGLGDTAMYLCATSPGLAALNEQFFGPGTRLTVL.

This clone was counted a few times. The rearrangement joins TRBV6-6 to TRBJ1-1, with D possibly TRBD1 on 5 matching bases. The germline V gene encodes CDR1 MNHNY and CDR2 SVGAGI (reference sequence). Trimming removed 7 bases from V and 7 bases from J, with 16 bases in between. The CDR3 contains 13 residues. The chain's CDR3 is CASTQIGGGEAFF. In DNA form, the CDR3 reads TGTGCCAGCACTCAGATCGGTGGGGGTGAAGCTTTCTTT.

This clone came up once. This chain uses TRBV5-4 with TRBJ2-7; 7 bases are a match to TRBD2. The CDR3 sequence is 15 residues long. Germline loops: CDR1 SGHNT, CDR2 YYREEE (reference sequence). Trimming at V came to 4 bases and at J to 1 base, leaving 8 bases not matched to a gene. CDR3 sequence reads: CASSPGASGSYEQYF. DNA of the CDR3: TGTGCCAGCAGCCCGGGTGCTAGCGGATCCTACGAGCAGTACTTC.

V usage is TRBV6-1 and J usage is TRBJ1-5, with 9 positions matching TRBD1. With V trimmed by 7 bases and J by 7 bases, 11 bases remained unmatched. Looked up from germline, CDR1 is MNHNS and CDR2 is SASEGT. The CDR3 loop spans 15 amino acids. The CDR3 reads CASTQDTGGRQPQHF. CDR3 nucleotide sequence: TGTGCCAGCACGCAAGACACAGGGGGCAGACAGCCCCAGCATTTT.

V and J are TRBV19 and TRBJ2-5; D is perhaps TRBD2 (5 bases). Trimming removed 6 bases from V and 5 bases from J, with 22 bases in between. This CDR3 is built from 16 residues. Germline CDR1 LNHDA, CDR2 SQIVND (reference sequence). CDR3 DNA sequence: TGTGCCAGTAGAAAATTTCCACTCGTTCCGGGGGAGACCCAGTACTTC. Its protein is CASRKFPLVPGETQYF.

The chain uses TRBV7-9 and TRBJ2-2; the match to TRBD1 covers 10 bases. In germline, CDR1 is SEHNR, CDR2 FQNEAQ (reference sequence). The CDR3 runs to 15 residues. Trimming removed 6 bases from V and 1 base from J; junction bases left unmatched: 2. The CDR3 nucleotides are TGTGCCAGCAGGTGGACAGGGGGGAACACCGGGGAGCTGTTTTTT. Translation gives CASRWTGGNTGELFF.

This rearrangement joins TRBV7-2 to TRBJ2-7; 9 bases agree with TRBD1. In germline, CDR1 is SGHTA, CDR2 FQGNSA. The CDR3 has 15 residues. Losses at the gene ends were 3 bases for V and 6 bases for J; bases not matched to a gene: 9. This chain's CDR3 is CASSFARDRVGEQYF. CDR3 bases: TGTGCCAGCAGCTTTGCCCGGGACAGGGTAGGCGAGCAGTACTTC.

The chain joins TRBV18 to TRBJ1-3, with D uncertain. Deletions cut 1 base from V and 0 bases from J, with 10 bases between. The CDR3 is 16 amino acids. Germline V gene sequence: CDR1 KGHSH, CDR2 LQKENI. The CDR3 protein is CASSPLDTTSGNTIYF. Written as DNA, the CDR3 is TGTGCCAGCTCACCACTCGACACGACCTCTGGAAACACCATATATTTT.

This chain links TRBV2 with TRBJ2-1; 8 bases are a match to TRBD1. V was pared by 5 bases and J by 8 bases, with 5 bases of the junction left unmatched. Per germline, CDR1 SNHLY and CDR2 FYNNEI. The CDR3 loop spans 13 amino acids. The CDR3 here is CASSLTGEDEQFF. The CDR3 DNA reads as TGTGCCAGCAGTTTGACAGGGGAGGATGAGCAGTTCTTC.

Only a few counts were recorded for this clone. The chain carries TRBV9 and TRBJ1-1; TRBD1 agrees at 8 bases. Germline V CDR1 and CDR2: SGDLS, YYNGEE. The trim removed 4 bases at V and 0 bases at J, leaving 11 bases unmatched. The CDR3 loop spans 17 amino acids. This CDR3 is CASSPSPGTGLNTEAFF. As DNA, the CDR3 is TGTGCCAGCAGCCCCAGTCCCGGGACAGGCTTGAACACTGAAGCTTTCTTT.